The 18 T cell receptor beta chains below all came from one sample that was sequenced in a study of blood T cell repertoires in COVID-19. Sequencing used immunoSEQ multiplex PCR; TCRdb keeps in-frame clones, though not all of them. The profile shows about 180,000 clones, around 85% of them singletons. The sample consisted of PBMCs or T cells enriched from blood (not recorded which). The receptors were sampled from a man in his forties or fifties who had recovered from COVID-19.

This clone has more than one count but fewer than ten. J is TRBJ1-2 and V is TRBV7-8, with a possible D match to TRBD1 (5 bases). V lost 3 bases and J 4 bases, leaving 12 bases between the germline ends. This CDR3 has 14 residues. CDR1 and CDR2 (germline): SGHVS, FQNEAQ. The CDR3 DNA sequence: TGTGCCAGCAGCTTCAGGGAGGGTCCCTATGGCTACACCTTC. Protein: CASSFREGPYGYTF.

The rearrangement links TRBV2 to TRBJ2-7, with TRBD1 identical over 8 bases. Looked up from germline, CDR1 is SNHLY and CDR2 is FYNNEI. J lost 4 bases, V lost 7 bases, and 6 bases had no gene match. This CDR3 region has 13 residues. CDR3 amino acids: CASKRDRTYEQYF. CDR3 DNA sequence: TGTGCCAGCAAGAGGGACAGGACTTACGAGCAGTACTTC.

The chain carries TRBV30 and TRBJ2-4, with D possibly being TRBD2 (6 bases). The V end lost 1 base, the J end lost 1 base, and 20 bases lay between the germline ends. Germline V gene data show CDR1 as GTSNPN and CDR2 as SVGIG (reference sequence). The CDR3 has 18 residues. The CDR3 is CAWSAELMAGTAKNIQYF. CDR3 DNA: TGTGCCTGGAGTGCTGAACTTATGGCGGGGACTGCCAAAAACATTCAGTACTTC.

The V call is TRBV4-1, the J call TRBJ2-5, with D tentatively TRBD1 (5 bases). This CDR3 comprises 16 residues. Germline CDR1 MGHRA, CDR2 YSYEKL. V lost 1 base and J 2 bases, leaving 14 bases between the germline ends. As DNA, the CDR3 is TGCGCCAGCAGCCAAGTCCCCGACAGAGATCAAGAGACCCAGTACTTC. This translates into CASSQVPDRDQETQYF.

The J gene is TRBJ1-1, the V gene TRBV15; perhaps TRBD1 as D (5 bases). Germline V gives CDR1 LNHNV, CDR2 YYDKDF (reference sequence). Trimming cost V 1 base and J 10 bases, with 7 bases left between them. CDR3 size: 11 residues. The CDR3 sequence: CATSRGGGAFF. The CDR3, as DNA: TGTGCCACCAGCAGAGGGGGGGGAGCTTTCTTT.

The chain joins TRBV23-1 to TRBJ1-1, with 12 bases matching TRBD1. TRBV23-1 is designated an ORF whose function remains uncertain. With V trimmed by 7 bases and J by 6 bases, 12 bases remained unmatched. This CDR3 has 16 amino acids. The CDR3 DNA is TGCGCCAGCAAAAACTACCGGGACAGGGGGCTCTCTGAAGCTTTCTTT. This translates into CASKNYRDRGLSEAFF.

This sequence joins TRBV11-2 and TRBJ2-7; D perhaps matches TRBD2 (7 bases). Trimming shortened V by 5 bases and J by 6 bases, and 14 bases separated the two germline ends. In germline, CDR1 is SGHAT, CDR2 FQNNGV. The CDR3 spans 13 residues. The CDR3, as DNA: TGTGCCAGCAGCCCCCTGAGGGGGGGCGAGCAGTACTTC. This encodes CASSPLRGGEQYF.

The V call is TRBV3-1 (or the pseudogene TRBV3-2), the J call TRBJ1-5, with D possibly TRBD1 on 6 matching bases. The CDR3 runs to 16 residues. The germline V gene has CDR1 LGHDT and CDR2 YNNKEL (reference sequence). V was cut by 4 bases and J by 6 bases, with 19 bases left in between. The CDR3 region is CASSPAPGAGGQPQHF. In DNA, the CDR3 is TGTGCCAGCAGCCCAGCCCCAGGGGCAGGAGGTCAGCCCCAGCATTTT.

The genes are TRBV5-8 and TRBJ1-2; perhaps TRBD1 as D (6 bases). Trimming shortened V by 3 bases and J by 4 bases, and 19 bases separated the two germline ends. The CDR3 has 16 amino acids. CDR1 is SGHTS and CDR2 is YDEGEE in the germline V gene. The CDR3 region has the DNA TGTGCCAGCAGCTCCTACCTGTTAACAGGGAGCTATGGCTACACCTTC. It specifies CASSSYLLTGSYGYTF.

This clone was seen just once. The gene calls are TRBV28 and TRBJ1-6; D unclear. This CDR3 is built from 15 residues. The V gene's germline CDR1 is MDHEN and CDR2 SYDVKM. Deletions cut 3 bases from V and 1 base from J, with 7 bases between. This chain's CDR3 is CASSFFRSYNSPLHF. The DNA for the CDR3 is TGTGCCAGCAGTTTCTTTCGGTCCTATAATTCACCCCTCCACTTT.

The chain uses TRBV5-4 and TRBJ1-2; TRBD1 agrees at 8 bases. The germline V gene has CDR1 SGHNT and CDR2 YYREEE (reference sequence). The CDR3 runs 15 residues. The junction had 10 bases not matched to a gene; V was cut back by 5 bases and J by 4 bases. CDR3 nucleotide sequence: TGTGCCAGCAGGTGGGGTCAGGGGGCATCCTATGGCTACACCTTC. This translates into CASRWGQGASYGYTF.

The genes are TRBV21-1 and TRBJ1-5. TRBV21-1 is given as a pseudogene. The CDR3 loop spans 11 amino acids. The CDR3 nucleotides read TGTGCCAGCAGCAGCGGACAGCCCCAGCATTTT. Amino acids: CASSSGQPQHF.

This clone was observed a handful of times. CDR3 sequence reads: CASSLEGGLYGYTF. The CDR3 bases are TGTGCCAGCAGCTTAGAAGGCGGACTCTATGGCTACACCTTC. This chain uses TRBV7-9 with TRBJ1-2; D is ambiguous. This CDR3 has 14 residues. Per the germline V gene, CDR1 is SEHNR and CDR2 is FQNEAQ (reference sequence). V was pared by 1 base and J by 4 bases, with 10 bases between.

This clone was observed once. The chain uses TRBV5-1 and TRBJ1-2; D unresolved. Germline assignment: CDR1 SGHRS and CDR2 YFSETQ. V lost 4 bases and J lost 4, with 14 bases in between. The length of the CDR3 is 14 residues. The CDR3 region is CASSSAGVVYGYTF. The CDR3 DNA reads TGCGCCAGCAGCAGTGCGGGCGTAGTCTATGGCTACACCTTC.

CDR3 protein: CASSYPLRTVYNSPLHF. CDR3 nucleotides: TGTGCCAGCAGTTACCCCCTTCGGACAGTCTATAATTCACCCCTCCACTTT. V usage is TRBV6-2 or TRBV6-3 and J usage is TRBJ1-6, with TRBD1 as a possible D gene (6 bases). The CDR3 is made up of 17 amino acids. V lost 2 bases, J lost 3 bases, and 14 bases lay in between. The V gene's germline CDR1 is MNHEY and CDR2 SVGEGT.

The chain combines TRBV6-5 with TRBJ1-1; tentatively, D is TRBD1 (6 bases). CDR3 length: 12 amino acids. The V end lost 7 bases, the J end lost 10 bases, and 16 bases lay between the germline ends. The germline V gene has CDR1 MNHEY and CDR2 SVGAGI. DNA for the CDR3: TGTGCCAGCAAAGAGGGGGGGGCCCCAGCTTTCTTT. It encodes CASKEGGAPAFF.

This clone was seen once. The V call is TRBV4-1, the J call TRBJ1-2, with 7 bases matching TRBD1. CDR3 size: 14 residues. V lost 1 base and J lost 4; bases outside the gene matches: 3. Germline V gives CDR1 MGHRA, CDR2 YSYEKL. The CDR3 DNA sequence: TGCGCCAGCAGCCAAGTTGGGACAGCCTATGGCTACACCTTC. This encodes CASSQVGTAYGYTF.

This sequence joins TRBV28 and TRBJ1-1, with unresolved D. Germline V gene lookup returns CDR1 MDHEN and CDR2 SYDVKM. Trimming removed 2 bases from V and 2 bases from J, with 12 bases in between. The CDR3 spans 15 residues. The CDR3: CASSLERAQNTEAFF. The CDR3 nucleotides read TGTGCCAGCAGTTTAGAGAGGGCCCAAAACACTGAAGCTTTCTTT.